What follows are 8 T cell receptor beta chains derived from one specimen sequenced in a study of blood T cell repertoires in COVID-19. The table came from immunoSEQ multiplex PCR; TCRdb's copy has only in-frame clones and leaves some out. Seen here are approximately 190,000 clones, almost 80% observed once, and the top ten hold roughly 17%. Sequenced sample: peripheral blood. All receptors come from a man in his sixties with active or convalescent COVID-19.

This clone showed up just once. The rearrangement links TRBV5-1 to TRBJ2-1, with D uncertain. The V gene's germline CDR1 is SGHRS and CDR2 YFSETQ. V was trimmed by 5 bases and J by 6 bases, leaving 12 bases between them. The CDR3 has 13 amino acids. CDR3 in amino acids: CASRMASSNEQFF. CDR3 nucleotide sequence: TGCGCCAGCAGAATGGCCAGTTCCAATGAGCAGTTCTTC.

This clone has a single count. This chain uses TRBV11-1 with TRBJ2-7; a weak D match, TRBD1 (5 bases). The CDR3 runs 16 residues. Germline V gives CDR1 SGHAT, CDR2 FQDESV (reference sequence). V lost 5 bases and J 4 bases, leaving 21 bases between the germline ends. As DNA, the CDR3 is TGTGCCAGCAGCCGTCCCAGGGATCGAGTGGGGTACGAGCAGTACTTC. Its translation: CASSRPRDRVGYEQYF. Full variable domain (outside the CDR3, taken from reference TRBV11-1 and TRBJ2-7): EAEVAQSPRYKITEKSQAVAFWCDPISGHATLYWYRQILGQGPELLVQFQDESVVDDSQLPKDRFSAERLKGVDSTLKIQPAELGDSAMYLCASSRPRDRVGYEQYFGPGTRLTVT.

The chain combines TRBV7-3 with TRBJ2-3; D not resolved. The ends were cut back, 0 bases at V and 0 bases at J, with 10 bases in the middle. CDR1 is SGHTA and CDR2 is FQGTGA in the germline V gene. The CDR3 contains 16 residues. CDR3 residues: CASSLTKSPSTDTQYF. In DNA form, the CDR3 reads TGTGCCAGCAGCTTAACAAAATCCCCTAGCACAGATACGCAGTATTTT.

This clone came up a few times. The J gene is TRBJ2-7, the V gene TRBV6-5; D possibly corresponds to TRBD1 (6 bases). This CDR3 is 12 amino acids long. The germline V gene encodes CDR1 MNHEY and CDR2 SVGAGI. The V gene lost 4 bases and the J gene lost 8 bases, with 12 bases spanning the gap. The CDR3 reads CASSLRRDKQYF. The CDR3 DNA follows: TGTGCCAGCAGTTTACGCCGGGACAAGCAGTACTTC.

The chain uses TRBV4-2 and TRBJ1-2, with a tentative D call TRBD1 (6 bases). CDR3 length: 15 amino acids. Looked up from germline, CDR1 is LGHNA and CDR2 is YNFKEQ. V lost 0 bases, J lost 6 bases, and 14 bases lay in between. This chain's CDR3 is CASSQDARGIHGYTF. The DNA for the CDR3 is TGTGCCAGCAGCCAAGATGCCAGGGGTATTCATGGCTACACCTTC.

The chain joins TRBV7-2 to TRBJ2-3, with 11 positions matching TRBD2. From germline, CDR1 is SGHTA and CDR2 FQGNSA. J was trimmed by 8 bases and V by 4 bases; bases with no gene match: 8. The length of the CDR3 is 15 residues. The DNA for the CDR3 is TGTGCCAGCAGCTATAGCGGGAGGGCGGCGGGTACGCAGTATTTT. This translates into CASSYSGRAAGTQYF.

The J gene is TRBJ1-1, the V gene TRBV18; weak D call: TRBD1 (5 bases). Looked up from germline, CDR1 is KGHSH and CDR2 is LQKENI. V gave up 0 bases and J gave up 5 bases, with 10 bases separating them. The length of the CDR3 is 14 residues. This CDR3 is CASSPPGALTEAFF. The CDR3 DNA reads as TGTGCCAGCTCACCACCTGGGGCTTTGACTGAAGCTTTCTTT.

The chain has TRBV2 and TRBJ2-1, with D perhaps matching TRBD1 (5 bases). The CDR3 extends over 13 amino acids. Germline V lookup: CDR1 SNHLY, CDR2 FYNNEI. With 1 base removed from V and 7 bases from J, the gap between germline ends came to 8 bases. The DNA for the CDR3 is TGTGCCAGCAGTGAAGTAAGGGGAAATGAGCAGTTCTTC. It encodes CASSEVRGNEQFF.